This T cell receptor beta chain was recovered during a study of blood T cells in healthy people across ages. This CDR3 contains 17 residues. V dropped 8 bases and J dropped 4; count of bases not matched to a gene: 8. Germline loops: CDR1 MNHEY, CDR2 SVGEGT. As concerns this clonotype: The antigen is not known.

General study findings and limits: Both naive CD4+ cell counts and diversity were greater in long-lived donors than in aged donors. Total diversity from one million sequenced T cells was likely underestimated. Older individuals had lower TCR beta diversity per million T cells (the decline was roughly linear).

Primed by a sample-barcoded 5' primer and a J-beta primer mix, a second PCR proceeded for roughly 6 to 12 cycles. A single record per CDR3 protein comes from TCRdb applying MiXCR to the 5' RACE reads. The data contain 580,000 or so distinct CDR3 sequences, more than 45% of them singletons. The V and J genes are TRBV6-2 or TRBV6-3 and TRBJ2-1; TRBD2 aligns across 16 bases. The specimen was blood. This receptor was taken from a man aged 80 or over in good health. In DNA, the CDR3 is TGTGCCAGCTCCGGGACTAGCGGGAGGGGCGGGTACAATGAGCAGTTCTTC. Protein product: CASSGTSGRGGYNEQFF.